This T cell receptor (beta chain) was found in a study of OX40 agonist ivuxolimab in advanced cancers. This clone was observed a few times. Repertoires were generated with immunoSEQ multiplex PCR, while TCRdb's copy carries only in-frame clones and drops some. The sample includes 55,000 to 75,000 clones, 81% of them seen just once. This CDR3 comprises 14 residues. After removal of 4 bases from V and 5 bases from J, the junction contained 3 bases not matched to a gene. Germline CDR1 SGHDN, CDR2 FVKESK. The clonotype comes from an adult with an advanced solid tumor such as melanoma, head and neck, liver or kidney cancer. The sample was CD4+ or CD8+ T cells sorted from blood, taken in a trial of the OX40 agonist ivuxolimab. The gene calls are TRBV14 and TRBJ1-4; 8 bases match TRBD1. The CDR3 here is CASSPRQGNEKLFF. CDR3 coding DNA: TGTGCCAGCAGCCCCCGACAGGGGAATGAAAAACTGTTTTTT. Full variable domain (rest looked up from reference TRBV14 and TRBJ1-4): EAGVTQFPSHSVIEKGQTVTLRCDPISGHDNLYWYRRVMGKEIKFLLHFVKESKQDESGMPNNRFLAERTGGTYSTLKVQPAELEDSGVYFCASSPRQGNEKLFFGSGTQLSVL.